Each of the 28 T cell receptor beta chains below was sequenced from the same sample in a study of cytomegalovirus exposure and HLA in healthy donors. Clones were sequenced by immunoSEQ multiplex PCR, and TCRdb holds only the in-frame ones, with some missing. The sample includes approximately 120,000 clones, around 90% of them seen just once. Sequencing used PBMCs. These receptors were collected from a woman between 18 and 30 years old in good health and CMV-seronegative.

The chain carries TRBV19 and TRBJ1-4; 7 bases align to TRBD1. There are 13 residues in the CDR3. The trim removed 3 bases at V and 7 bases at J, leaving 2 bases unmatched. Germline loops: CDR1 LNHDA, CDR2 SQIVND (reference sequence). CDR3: CASSIRGFEKLFF. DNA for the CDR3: TGTGCCAGTAGTATCAGGGGGTTTGAAAAACTGTTTTTT.

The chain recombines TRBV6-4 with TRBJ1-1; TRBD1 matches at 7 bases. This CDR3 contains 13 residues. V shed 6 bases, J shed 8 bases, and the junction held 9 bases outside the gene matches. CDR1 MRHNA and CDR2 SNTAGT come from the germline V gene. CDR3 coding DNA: TGTGCCAGCAGGATCCGACAGGGAGCAGAAGCTTTCTTT. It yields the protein CASRIRQGAEAFF.

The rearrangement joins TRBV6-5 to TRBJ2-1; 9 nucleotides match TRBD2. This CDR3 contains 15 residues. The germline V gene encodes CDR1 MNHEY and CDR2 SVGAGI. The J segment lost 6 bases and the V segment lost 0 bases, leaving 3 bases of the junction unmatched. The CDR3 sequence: CASSYSGLASNEQFF. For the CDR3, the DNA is TGTGCCAGCAGTTACTCCGGACTAGCGAGCAATGAGCAGTTCTTC.

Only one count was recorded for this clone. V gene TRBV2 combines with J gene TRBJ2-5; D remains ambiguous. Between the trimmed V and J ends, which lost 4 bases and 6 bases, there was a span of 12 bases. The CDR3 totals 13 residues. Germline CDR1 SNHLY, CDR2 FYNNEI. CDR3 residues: CASSVLRLKTQYF. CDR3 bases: TGTGCCAGCAGTGTTTTGAGGTTAAAGACCCAGTACTTC. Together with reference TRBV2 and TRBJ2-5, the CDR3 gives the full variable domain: EPEVTQTPSHQVTQMGQEVILRCVPISNHLYFYWYRQILGQKVEFLVSFYNNEISEKSEIFDDQFSVERPDGSNFTLKIRSTKLEDSAMYFCASSVLRLKTQYFGPGTRLLVL.

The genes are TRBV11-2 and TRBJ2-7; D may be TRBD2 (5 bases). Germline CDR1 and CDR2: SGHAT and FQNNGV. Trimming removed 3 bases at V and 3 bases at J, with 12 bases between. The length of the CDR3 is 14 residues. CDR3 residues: CASSFWEWGYEQYF. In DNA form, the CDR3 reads TGTGCCAGCAGCTTTTGGGAGTGGGGCTACGAGCAGTACTTC. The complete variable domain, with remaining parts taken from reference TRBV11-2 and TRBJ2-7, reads EAGVAQSPRYKIIEKRQSVAFWCNPISGHATLYWYQQILGQGPKLLIQFQNNGVVDDSQLPKDRFSAERLKGVDSTLKIQPAKLEDSAVYLCASSFWEWGYEQYFGPGTRLTVT.

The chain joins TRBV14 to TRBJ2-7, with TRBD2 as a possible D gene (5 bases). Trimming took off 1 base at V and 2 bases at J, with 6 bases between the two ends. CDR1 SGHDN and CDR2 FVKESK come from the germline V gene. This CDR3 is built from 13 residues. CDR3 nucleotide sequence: TGTGCCAGCAGCCAAGGACTACCCTACGAGCAGTACTTC. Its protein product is CASSQGLPYEQYF.

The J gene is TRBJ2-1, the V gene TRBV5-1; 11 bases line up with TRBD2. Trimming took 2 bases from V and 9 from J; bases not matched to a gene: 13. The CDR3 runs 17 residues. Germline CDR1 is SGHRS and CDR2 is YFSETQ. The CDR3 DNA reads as TGCGCCAGCAGCTTATACCTAGCGGGAGGAGCGGGGGGTGAGCAGTTCTTC. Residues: CASSLYLAGGAGGEQFF.

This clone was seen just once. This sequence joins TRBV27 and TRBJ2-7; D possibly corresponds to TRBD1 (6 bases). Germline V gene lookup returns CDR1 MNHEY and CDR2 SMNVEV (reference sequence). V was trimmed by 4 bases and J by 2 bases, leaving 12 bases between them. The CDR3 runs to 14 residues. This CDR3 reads CASSWAGEAYEQYF. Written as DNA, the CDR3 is TGTGCCAGCAGTTGGGCAGGGGAAGCCTACGAGCAGTACTTC.

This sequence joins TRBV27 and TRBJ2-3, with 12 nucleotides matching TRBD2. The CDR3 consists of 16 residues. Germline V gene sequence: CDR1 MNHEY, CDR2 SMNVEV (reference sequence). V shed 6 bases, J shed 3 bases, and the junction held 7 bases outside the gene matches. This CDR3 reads CASSSITSGRTDTQYF. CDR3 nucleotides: TGTGCCAGCAGCTCAATTACTAGCGGGAGGACAGATACGCAGTATTTT.

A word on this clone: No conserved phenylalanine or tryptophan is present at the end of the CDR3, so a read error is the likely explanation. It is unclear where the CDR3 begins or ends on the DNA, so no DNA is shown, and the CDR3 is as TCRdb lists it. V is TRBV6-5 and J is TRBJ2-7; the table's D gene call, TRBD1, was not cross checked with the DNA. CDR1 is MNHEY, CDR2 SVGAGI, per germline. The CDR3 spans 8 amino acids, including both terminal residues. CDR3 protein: CASSRKGP.

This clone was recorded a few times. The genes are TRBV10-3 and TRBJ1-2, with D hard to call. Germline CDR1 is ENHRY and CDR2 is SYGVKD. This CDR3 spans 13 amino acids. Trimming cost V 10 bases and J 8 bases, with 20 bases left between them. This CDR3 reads CATLPGSLGGYTF. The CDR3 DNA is TGTGCCACACTTCCGGGATCCCTCGGCGGCTACACCTTC.

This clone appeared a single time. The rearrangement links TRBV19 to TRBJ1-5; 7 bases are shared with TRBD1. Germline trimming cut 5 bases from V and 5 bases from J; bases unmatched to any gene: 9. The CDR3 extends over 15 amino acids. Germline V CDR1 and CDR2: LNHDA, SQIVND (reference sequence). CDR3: CASSPPGQYYQPQHF. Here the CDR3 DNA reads TGTGCCAGTAGTCCCCCGGGACAGTACTATCAGCCCCAGCATTTT.

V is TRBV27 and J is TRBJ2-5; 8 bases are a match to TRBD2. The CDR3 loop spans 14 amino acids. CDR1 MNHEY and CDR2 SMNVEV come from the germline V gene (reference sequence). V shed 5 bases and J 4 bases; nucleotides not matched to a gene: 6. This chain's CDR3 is CASSPRGGPETQYF. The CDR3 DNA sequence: TGTGCCAGCAGTCCCCGCGGGGGGCCAGAGACCCAGTACTTC.

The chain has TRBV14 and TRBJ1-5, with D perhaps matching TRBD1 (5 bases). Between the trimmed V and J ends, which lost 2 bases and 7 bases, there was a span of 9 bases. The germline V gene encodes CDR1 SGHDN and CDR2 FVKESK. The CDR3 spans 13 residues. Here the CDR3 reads CASSQMQGQPQHF. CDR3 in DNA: TGTGCCAGCAGCCAAATGCAGGGCCAGCCCCAGCATTTT.

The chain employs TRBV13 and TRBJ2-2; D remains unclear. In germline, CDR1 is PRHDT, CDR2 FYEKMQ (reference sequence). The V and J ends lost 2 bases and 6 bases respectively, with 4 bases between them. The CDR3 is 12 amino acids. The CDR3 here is CASSLKPGELFF. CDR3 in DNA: TGTGCCAGCAGCTTAAAGCCCGGGGAGCTGTTTTTT.

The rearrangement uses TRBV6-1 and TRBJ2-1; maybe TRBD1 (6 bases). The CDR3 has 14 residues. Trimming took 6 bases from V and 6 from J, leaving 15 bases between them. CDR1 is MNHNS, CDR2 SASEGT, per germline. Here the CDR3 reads CASSRTTGVNEQFF. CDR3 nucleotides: TGTGCCAGCAGCCGAACGACAGGAGTCAATGAGCAGTTCTTC.

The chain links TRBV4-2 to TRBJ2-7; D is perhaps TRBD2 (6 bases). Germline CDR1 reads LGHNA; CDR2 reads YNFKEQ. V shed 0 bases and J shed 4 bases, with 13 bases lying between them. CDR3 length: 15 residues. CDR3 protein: CASSQDPGTQYEQYF. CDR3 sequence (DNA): TGTGCCAGCAGCCAAGATCCCGGGACTCAATACGAGCAGTACTTC.

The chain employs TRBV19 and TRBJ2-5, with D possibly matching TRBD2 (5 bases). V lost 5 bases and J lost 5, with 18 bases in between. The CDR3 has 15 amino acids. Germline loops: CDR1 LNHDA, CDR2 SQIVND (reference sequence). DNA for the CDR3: TGTGCCAGTAGTGCCTCGGGGTCCTTTCAGGAGACCCAGTACTTC. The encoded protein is CASSASGSFQETQYF.

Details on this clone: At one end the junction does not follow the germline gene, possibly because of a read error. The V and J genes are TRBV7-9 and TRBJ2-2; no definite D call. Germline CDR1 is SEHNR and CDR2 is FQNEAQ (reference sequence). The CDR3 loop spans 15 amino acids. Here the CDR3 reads CARSPQSANTGELFF. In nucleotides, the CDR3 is TGTGCCCGCAGTCCACAGTCCGCGAACACCGGGGAGCTGTTTTTT.

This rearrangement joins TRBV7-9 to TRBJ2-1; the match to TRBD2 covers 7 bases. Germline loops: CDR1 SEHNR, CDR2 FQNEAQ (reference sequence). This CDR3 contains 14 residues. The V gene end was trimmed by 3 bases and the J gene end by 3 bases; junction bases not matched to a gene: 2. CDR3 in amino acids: CASSFWGGYNEQFF. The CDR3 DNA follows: TGTGCCAGCAGCTTCTGGGGGGGCTACAATGAGCAGTTCTTC.

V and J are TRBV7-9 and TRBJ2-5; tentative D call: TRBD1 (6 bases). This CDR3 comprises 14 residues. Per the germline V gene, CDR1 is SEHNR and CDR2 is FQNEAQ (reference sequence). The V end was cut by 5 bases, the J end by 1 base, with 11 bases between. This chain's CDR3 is CASSKGQSQETQYF. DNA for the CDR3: TGTGCCAGCAGCAAAGGACAGAGCCAAGAGACCCAGTACTTC. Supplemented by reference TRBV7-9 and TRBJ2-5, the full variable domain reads DTGVSQNPRHKITKRGQNVTFRCDPISEHNRLYWYRQTLGQGPEFLTYFQNEAQLEKSRLLSDRFSAERPKGSFSTLEIQRTEQGDSAMYLCASSKGQSQETQYFGPGTRLLVL.

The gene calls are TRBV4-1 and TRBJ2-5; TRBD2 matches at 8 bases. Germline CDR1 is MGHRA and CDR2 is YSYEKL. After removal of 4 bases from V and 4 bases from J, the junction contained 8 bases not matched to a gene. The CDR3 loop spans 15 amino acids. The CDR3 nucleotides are TGCGCCAGCAGCCGCATAGCGGGAAGTGGAGAGACCCAGTACTTC. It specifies CASSRIAGSGETQYF.

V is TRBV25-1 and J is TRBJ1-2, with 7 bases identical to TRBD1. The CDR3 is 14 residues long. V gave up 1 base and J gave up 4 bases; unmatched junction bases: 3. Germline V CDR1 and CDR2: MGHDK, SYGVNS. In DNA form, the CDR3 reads TGTGCCAGCAGTGAATTCTGGGACAGCTATGGCTACACCTTC. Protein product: CASSEFWDSYGYTF.

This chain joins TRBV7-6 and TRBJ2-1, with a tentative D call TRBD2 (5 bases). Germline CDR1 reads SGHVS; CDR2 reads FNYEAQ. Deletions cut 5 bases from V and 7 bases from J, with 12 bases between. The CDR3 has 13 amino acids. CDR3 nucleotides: TGTGCCAGCAGCCCTCTAGGGAGAAATGAGCAGTTCTTC. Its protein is CASSPLGRNEQFF.

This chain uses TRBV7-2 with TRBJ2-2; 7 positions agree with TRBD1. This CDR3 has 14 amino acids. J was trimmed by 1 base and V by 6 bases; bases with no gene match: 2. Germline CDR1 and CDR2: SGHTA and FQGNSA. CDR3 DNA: TGTGCCAGCAGGAGGACAGGGAACACCGGGGAGCTGTTTTTT. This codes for CASRRTGNTGELFF.

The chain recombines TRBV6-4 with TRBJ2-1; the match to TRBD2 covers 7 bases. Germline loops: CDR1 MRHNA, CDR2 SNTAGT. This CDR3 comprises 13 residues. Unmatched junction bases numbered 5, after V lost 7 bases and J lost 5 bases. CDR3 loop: CASIRLADNEQFF. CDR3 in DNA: TGTGCCAGCATCCGGCTAGCGGACAATGAGCAGTTCTTC.

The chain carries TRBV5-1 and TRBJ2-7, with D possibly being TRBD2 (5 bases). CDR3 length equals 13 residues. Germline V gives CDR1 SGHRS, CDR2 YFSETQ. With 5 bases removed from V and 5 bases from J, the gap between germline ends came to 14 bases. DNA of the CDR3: TGCGCCAGCAGGGAGGACCTTGTGAACGAGCAGTACTTC. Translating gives CASREDLVNEQYF.

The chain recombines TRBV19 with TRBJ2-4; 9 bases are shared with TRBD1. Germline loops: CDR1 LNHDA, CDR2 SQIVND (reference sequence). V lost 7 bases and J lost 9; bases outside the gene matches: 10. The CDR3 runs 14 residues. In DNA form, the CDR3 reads TGTGCCAGTAAAACTGACAGGGGGACCGGCATTCAGTACTTC. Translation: CASKTDRGTGIQYF.